Listed here is a single TCR beta chain. The CDR3 consists of 15 residues. From germline, CDR1 is SGHKS and CDR2 YYEKEE (reference sequence). The junction had 6 bases not matched to a gene; V was cut back by 4 bases and J by 2 bases. These data belong to a study of T-cell memory formation after mild COVID-19. Across the whole study: In these data, TCR clusters were largely donor specific.

TCRdb ran MiXCR on the 5' RACE reads and lists one entry per CDR3 protein. The table lists about 81,000 distinct CDR3 sequences, more than 20% of them singletons. The TCR was taken from a man aged 18-30 years who had mild COVID-19 (a few samples of this study predate the infection). Cell type and time point are not known. The chain recombines TRBV5-5 with TRBJ1-5; 7 bases are shared with TRBD1. The sample was PBMCs or a T cell subset sorted from them (not recorded which). CDR3 DNA sequence: TGTGCCAGCAGCCAGGGGGTTTGGGGCAATCAGCCCCAGCATTTT. Residues: CASSQGVWGNQPQHF.